The present T cell receptor (beta chain) was sequenced within a study of blood T cell repertoires in COVID-19. The CDR3 consists of 14 residues. CDR1 and CDR2 (germline): MGHRA, YSYEKL. Trimming left V 2 bases short and J 2 bases short, with 7 bases between. The table lists this clone with a few counts. Here immunoSEQ multiplex PCR was the method, and the copy in TCRdb shows in-frame clones only, minus some. The sample consists of more than 300,000 clones, roughly 90% of them appearing once. The sample comprised peripheral blood. The sequence came from a woman aged 70-85 years with COVID-19, enrolled during active disease. The chain carries TRBV4-1 and TRBJ1-5, with D uncertain. CDR3: CASSQTGGNQPQHF. CDR3 bases: TGCGCCAGCAGCCAAACCGGGGGCAATCAGCCCCAGCATTTT.